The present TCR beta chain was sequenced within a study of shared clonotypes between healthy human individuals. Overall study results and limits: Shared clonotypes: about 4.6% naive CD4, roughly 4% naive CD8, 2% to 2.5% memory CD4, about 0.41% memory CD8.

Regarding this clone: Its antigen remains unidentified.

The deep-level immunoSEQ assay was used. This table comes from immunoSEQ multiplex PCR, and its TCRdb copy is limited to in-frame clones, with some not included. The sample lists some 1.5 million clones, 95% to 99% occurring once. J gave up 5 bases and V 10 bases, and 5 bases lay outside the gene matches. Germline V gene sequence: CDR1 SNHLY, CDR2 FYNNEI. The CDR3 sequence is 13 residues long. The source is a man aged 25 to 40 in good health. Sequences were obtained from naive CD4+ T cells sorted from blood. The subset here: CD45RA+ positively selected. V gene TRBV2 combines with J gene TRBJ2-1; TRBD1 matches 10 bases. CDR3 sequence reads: CATGTGANNEQFF. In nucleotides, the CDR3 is TGTGCCACCGGGACAGGGGCAAACAATGAGCAGTTCTTC.